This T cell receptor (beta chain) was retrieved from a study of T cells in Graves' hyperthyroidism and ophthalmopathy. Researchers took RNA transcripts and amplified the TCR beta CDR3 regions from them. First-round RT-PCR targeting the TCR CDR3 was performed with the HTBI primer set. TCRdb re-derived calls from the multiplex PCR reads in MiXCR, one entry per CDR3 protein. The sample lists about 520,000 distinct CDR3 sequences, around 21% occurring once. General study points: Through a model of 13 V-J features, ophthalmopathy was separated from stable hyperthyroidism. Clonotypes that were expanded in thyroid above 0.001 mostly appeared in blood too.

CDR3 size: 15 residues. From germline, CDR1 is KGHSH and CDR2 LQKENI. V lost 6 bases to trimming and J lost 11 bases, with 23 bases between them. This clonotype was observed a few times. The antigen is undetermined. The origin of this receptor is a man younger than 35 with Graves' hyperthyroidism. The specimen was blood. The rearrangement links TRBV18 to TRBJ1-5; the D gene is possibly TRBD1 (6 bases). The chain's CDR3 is CASSPYGQGLLAQHF. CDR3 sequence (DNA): TGTGCCAGCTCCCCCTACGGCCAGGGGTTATTGGCCCAGCATTTT.